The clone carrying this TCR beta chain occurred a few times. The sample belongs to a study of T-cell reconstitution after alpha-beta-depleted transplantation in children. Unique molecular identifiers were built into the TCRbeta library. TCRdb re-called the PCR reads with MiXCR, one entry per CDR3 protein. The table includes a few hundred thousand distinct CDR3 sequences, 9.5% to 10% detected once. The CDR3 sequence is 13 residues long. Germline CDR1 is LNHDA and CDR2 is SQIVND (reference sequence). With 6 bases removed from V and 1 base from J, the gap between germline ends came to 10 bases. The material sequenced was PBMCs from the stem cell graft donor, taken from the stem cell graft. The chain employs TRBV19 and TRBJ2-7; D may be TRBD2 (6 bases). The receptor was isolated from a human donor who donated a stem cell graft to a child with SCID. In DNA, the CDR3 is TGTGCCAGTAGCGAGACTAGTTCCTACGAGCAGTACTTC. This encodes CASSETSSYEQYF.